This entry describes one T cell receptor (beta chain). Authors' analysis steps: Nucleated cell number was recorded as an estimate derived from reference gene primer amplification. Assay used: immunoSEQ multiplex PCR; TCRdb lists only in-frame clones, some missing. That table furnishes V, J and clone size, whereas the DNA furnished D and trimming. The data show some 530,000 clones, approximately 85% seen once. This CDR3 region has 14 residues. Germline lookup yields CDR1 MNHEY and CDR2 SVGAGI. The trim removed 6 bases at V and 6 bases at J, leaving 5 bases unmatched. These data are taken from a study of blood T cell repertoires in COVID-19. Across the study: The United States, Italy and Spain were the sources of the acute and convalescent COVID-19 samples. PBMCs, B-cell-depleted T cells, or T cells were the source of the cDNA or gDNA that made up the material.

V and J are TRBV6-5 and TRBJ1-2; TRBD1 aligns across 12 bases. This clonotype was obtained from a human donor in a cohort sampled during active COVID-19. The sample taken for sequencing was peripheral blood. Written as DNA, the CDR3 is TGTGCCAGCAGAGGCGGGACAGGGGGCGATGGCTACACCTTC. Its translation is CASRGGTGGDGYTF.